This record looks at one TCR beta chain sequence and its context. The CDR3 totals 14 residues. Trimming pared 3 bases from V and 3 bases from J, leaving 9 bases between. Germline V gene lookup returns CDR1 LNHDA and CDR2 SQIVND (reference sequence). TCRdb's copy holds only in-frame clones and misses some; the assay was immunoSEQ multiplex PCR. The sample holds some 63,000 clones, 90% to 95% seen once. This sample was taken from a study of T cell changes during pregnancy in multiple sclerosis. The source was peripheral blood, collected before pregnancy. The rearrangement uses TRBV19 and TRBJ1-5, with D perhaps TRBD1 (6 bases). This receptor was obtained from a female donor with multiple sclerosis, enrolled in a pregnancy study. This chain's CDR3 is CASSIQGPNQPQHF. The CDR3 DNA reads TGTGCCAGTAGTATCCAGGGGCCCAATCAGCCCCAGCATTTT.